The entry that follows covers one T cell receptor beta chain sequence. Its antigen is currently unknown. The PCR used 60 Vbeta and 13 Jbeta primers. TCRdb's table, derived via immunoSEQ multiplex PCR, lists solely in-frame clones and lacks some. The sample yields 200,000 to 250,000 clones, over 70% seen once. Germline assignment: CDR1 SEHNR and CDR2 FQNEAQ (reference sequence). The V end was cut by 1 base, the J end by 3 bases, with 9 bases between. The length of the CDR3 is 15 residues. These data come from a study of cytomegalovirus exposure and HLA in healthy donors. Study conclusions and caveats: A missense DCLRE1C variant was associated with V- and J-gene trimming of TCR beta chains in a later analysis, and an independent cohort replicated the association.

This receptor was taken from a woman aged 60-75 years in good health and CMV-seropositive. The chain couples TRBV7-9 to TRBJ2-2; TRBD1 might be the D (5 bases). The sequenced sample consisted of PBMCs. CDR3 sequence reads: CASSLGGRYTGELFF. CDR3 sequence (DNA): TGTGCCAGCAGCTTAGGGGGCAGGTACACCGGGGAGCTGTTTTTT.